The 18 T cell receptor beta chains given below trace back to one sample, sequenced in a study of graft-versus-host responses after intestinal transplantation. For these TCRs, the target antigens are not known. Repertoires were generated with immunoSEQ multiplex PCR, while TCRdb's copy carries only in-frame clones and drops some. The sample lists under 140,000 clones; 80% to 95% were seen once. The sequencing here drew on unstimulated CD8+ T cells sorted from spleen or lymph node cells, taken before intestinal transplant. The receptors were sampled from a human donor who received an intestinal transplant.

The V call is TRBV29-1, the J call TRBJ2-7; D uncertain. Germline V CDR1 and CDR2: SQVTM, ANQGSEA. Trimming took 6 bases from V and 1 from J, leaving 19 bases between them. The CDR3 covers 15 residues. The CDR3 protein is CSVGQPLGSSYEQYF. CDR3 DNA: TGCAGCGTAGGCCAACCTTTGGGGTCATCCTACGAGCAGTACTTC.

The chain has TRBV29-1 and TRBJ1-2; D gene ambiguous. The CDR3 has 12 residues. Trimming shortened V by 6 bases and J by 6 bases, and 14 bases separated the two germline ends. The germline V gene has CDR1 SQVTM and CDR2 ANQGSEA. CDR3 in amino acids: CSVPTGRDGYTF. Here the CDR3 DNA reads TGCAGCGTCCCGACGGGAAGGGATGGCTACACCTTC.

This clone showed up just once. V and J are TRBV13 and TRBJ1-6; the D gene is possibly TRBD1 (6 bases). In germline, CDR1 is PRHDT, CDR2 FYEKMQ (reference sequence). Trimming shortened V by 4 bases and J by 14 bases, and 12 bases separated the two germline ends. CDR3 size: 12 residues. CDR3 DNA: TGTGCCAGCAGCTCGGACAGTCGGTCCCTCCACTTT. Its protein is CASSSDSRSLHF.

The chain is built from TRBV4-2 and TRBJ1-3; no reliable D call. This CDR3 has 13 amino acids. CDR1 is LGHNA, CDR2 YNFKEQ, per germline. Trimming took 4 bases from V and 4 from J, leaving 8 bases between them. This CDR3 reads CASSPSTGNTIYF. DNA for the CDR3: TGTGCCAGCAGCCCCAGTACCGGAAACACCATATATTTT.

Points on this clone: The sample carries other DNA sequences with the same CDR3. The chain uses TRBV29-1 and TRBJ1-5; TRBD1 matches 8 bases. The CDR3 has 14 amino acids. Unmatched junction bases numbered 0, after V lost 0 bases and J lost 2 bases. The germline CDR1 and CDR2 sequences are SQVTM and ANQGSEA. The CDR3 spells CSVEETGGNQPQHF. DNA for the CDR3: TGCAGCGTTGAAGAGACAGGGGGCAATCAGCCCCAGCATTTT.

This sequence joins TRBV27 and TRBJ1-1; TRBD1 might be the D (6 bases). This CDR3 is 13 amino acids long. Germline lookup yields CDR1 MNHEY and CDR2 SMNVEV (reference sequence). Trimming stripped 8 bases from V and 2 bases from J, with 12 bases between. This chain's CDR3 is CASGDTPNTEAFF. Written as DNA, the CDR3 is TGTGCCAGCGGGGACACCCCAAACACTGAAGCTTTCTTT.

V and J are TRBV13 and TRBJ2-5; TRBD2 matches at 8 bases. The tail of the sequence fits TRBJ2-7 better, so the J call may be wrong. CDR1 is PRHDT and CDR2 is FYEKMQ in the germline V gene (reference sequence). The CDR3 length is 15 residues. Here the CDR3 DNA reads TGTGCCAGCAGCGAAATGACTAGCGCTTCCTACGAGCAGTACTTC. Its translation: CASSEMTSASYEQYF.

The chain is built from TRBV19 and TRBJ2-1, with D unclear. The V gene lost 5 bases and the J gene lost 7 bases, with 12 bases spanning the gap. There are 13 residues in the CDR3. CDR1 and CDR2 (germline): LNHDA, SQIVND (reference sequence). The CDR3 DNA reads TGTGCCAGTAGTTTGGGATTGCGGAATGAGCAGTTCTTC. It translates to CASSLGLRNEQFF.

V is TRBV9 and J is TRBJ2-1; 7 bases are shared with TRBD2. The CDR3 totals 14 residues. Trimming took 6 bases from V and 5 from J; bases not matched to a gene: 8. Germline V gene data show CDR1 as SGDLS and CDR2 as YYNGEE. The CDR3 bases are TGTGCCAGCACTGGGAGGGAGGGTCACAATGAGCAGTTCTTC. This gives the protein CASTGREGHNEQFF.

This chain uses TRBV6-6 with TRBJ1-1; D not certain. Trimming removed 6 bases from V and 1 base from J, with 9 bases in between. This CDR3 is 13 amino acids long. CDR1 and CDR2 from the germline V gene are MNHNY and SVGAGI (reference sequence). CDR3 in amino acids: CASSLQANTEAFF. CDR3 nucleotides: TGTGCCAGCAGCCTTCAGGCGAACACTGAAGCTTTCTTT.

The V gene is TRBV27, the J gene TRBJ2-7; 11 nucleotides agree with TRBD1. CDR3 length: 12 amino acids. Germline CDR1 is MNHEY and CDR2 is SMNVEV (reference sequence). V gave up 6 bases and J gave up 9 bases; unmatched junction bases: 4. The chain's CDR3 is CASSRTGGWQYF. Here the CDR3 DNA reads TGTGCCAGCAGCAGGACAGGGGGCTGGCAGTACTTC.

The CDR3 bases are TGCGCCAGCAGCCAAGATGACGAGCAGTACTTC. Amino acids: CASSQDDEQYF. The chain recombines TRBV4-1 with TRBJ2-7; D gene ambiguous. V was shortened by 0 bases and J by 5 bases, with 2 bases between the two germline ends. Germline V gives CDR1 MGHRA, CDR2 YSYEKL. The CDR3 consists of 11 residues.

V usage is TRBV7-8 and J usage is TRBJ2-1; 7 bases are a match to TRBD2. The CDR3 is 16 amino acids. Germline CDR1 SGHVS, CDR2 FQNEAQ. V shed 4 bases and J 3 bases; nucleotides not matched to a gene: 9. The CDR3 protein is CASSSREGPHYNEQFF. The CDR3 nucleotides read TGTGCCAGCAGCTCAAGGGAGGGTCCTCACTACAATGAGCAGTTCTTC. Full variable domain (missing parts from reference TRBV7-8 and TRBJ2-1): GAGVSQSPRYKVAKRGQDVALRCDPISGHVSLFWYQQALGQGPEFLTYFQNEAQLDKSGLPSDRFFAERPEGSVSTLKIQRTQQEDSAVYLCASSSREGPHYNEQFFGPGTRLTVL.

The chain uses TRBV13 and TRBJ2-3, with 7 nucleotides matching TRBD2. J lost 0 bases, V lost 4 bases, and 4 bases had no gene match. CDR3 length: 15 residues. Germline V gives CDR1 PRHDT, CDR2 FYEKMQ (reference sequence). The CDR3 bases are TGTGCCAGCAGCTCAACTAGCGCGAGCACAGATACGCAGTATTTT. Translating it yields CASSSTSASTDTQYF.

The J gene is TRBJ2-7, the V gene TRBV7-9, with D possibly being TRBD2 (6 bases). This CDR3 is 15 amino acids long. Germline V gene sequence: CDR1 SEHNR, CDR2 FQNEAQ (reference sequence). Trimming pared 3 bases from V and 5 bases from J, leaving 17 bases between. The CDR3 reads CASSFPGEWFDEQYF. CDR3 in DNA: TGTGCCAGCAGCTTCCCGGGGGAGTGGTTTGACGAGCAGTACTTC.

The V call is TRBV30, the J call TRBJ2-7; D is possibly TRBD1 (6 bases). This CDR3 has 12 amino acids. V was pared by 8 bases and J by 5 bases, with 16 bases between. Germline lookup yields CDR1 GTSNPN and CDR2 SVGIG (reference sequence). In DNA form, the CDR3 reads TGTGCCCAAGCCCAGGGGTTGAACGAGCAGTACTTC. Its translation: CAQAQGLNEQYF.

The J gene is TRBJ1-4, the V gene TRBV30; weak D call: TRBD1 (5 bases). Trimming left V 3 bases short and J 7 bases short, with 9 bases between. This CDR3 is built from 12 residues. Germline V gene sequence: CDR1 GTSNPN, CDR2 SVGIG (reference sequence). CDR3 amino acids: CAWRYGGEKLFF. In nucleotides, the CDR3 is TGTGCCTGGAGATACGGGGGTGAAAAACTGTTTTTT.

The chain uses TRBV6-5 and TRBJ2-5; 7 nucleotides match TRBD2. This CDR3 has 15 amino acids. The V segment lost 4 bases and the J segment 5 bases; nucleotides outside the gene matches: 10. Germline CDR1 MNHEY, CDR2 SVGAGI. Written as DNA, the CDR3 is TGTGCCAGCAGTTCACCTTCGCGGGAGAGGGAGACCCAGTACTTC. As protein: CASSSPSRERETQYF.